This record concerns one T cell receptor (beta chain) sequence. Its matching antigen is unknown. This entry is derived from a study of cytomegalovirus exposure and HLA in healthy donors. Study at large: The platform used for the 110 or so validation repertoires matched that of the roughly 700 first-cohort repertoires, a later analysis reported. Points from the study as a whole: Reports credit the classifier with highly specific, highly sensitive diagnosis of cytomegalovirus status.

The germline V gene has CDR1 SGHRS and CDR2 YFSETQ. V was pared by 0 bases and J by 8 bases, with 11 bases between. The CDR3 contains 13 residues. The assay was immunoSEQ multiplex PCR, and TCRdb's table has in-frame clones only and misses some. The table includes hundreds of thousands of clones, roughly 90% detected once. V is TRBV5-1 and J is TRBJ1-1; a possible D gene is TRBD1 (5 bases). The sample consisted of PBMCs. The source of this sequence is a man between 18 and 29 years old in good health and CMV-seropositive. CDR3 in DNA: TGCGCCAGCAGCTTGGTCGGGGCGGACGAAGCTTTCTTT. As protein: CASSLVGADEAFF.